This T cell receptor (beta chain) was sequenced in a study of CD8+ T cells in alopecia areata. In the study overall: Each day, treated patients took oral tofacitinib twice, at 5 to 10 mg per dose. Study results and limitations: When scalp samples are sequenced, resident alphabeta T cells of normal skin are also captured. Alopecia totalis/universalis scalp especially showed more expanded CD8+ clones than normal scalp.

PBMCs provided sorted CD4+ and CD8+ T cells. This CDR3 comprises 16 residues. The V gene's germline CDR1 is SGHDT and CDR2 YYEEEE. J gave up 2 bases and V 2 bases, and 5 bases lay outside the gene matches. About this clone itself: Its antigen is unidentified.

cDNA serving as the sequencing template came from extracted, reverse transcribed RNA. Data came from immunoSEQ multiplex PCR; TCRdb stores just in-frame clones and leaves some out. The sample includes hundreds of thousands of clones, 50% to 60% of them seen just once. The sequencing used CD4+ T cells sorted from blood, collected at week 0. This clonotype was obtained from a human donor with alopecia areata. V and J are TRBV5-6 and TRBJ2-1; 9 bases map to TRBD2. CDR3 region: CASSFGGRVTYNEQFF. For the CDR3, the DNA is TGTGCCAGCAGCTTCGGCGGGAGGGTAACCTACAATGAGCAGTTCTTC.